This is a list of T cell receptor beta chains from one sample in a study of cytomegalovirus exposure and HLA in healthy donors. The table came from immunoSEQ multiplex PCR; TCRdb's copy has only in-frame clones and leaves some out. The top ten clones hold approximately 2.1% of a sample with roughly 130,000 clones, 65% to 90% of them seen once. Material: PBMCs. These receptors all come from a man in his thirties or forties in good health and CMV-seronegative. CDR3s leave out the opening cysteine and the closing phenylalanine or tryptophan.

v_gene	j_gene	CDR3aa
TRBV28	TRBJ1-5	ASSWYVTDQSYNQPQH
TRBV27	TRBJ2-7	ASSLRDRVFYEQY
TRBV5-6	TRBJ2-7	ASSFRGASYEQY
TRBV28	TRBJ1-4	ASSLGGSGTGELGEKLF
TRBV5-4	TRBJ2-5	ASSLGRGQETQY
TRBV5-1	TRBJ2-3	ASSWGEVTDTQY
TRBV5-1	TRBJ2-7	ASSFDRAYEQY
TRBV19	TRBJ2-6	ASSTLQGAGSGANVLT
TRBV10-2	TRBJ2-5	ASSPAGVETQY
TRBV7-2	TRBJ1-5	ASSPQRYQPQH
TRBV15	TRBJ2-1	ATSRGSSYNEQF
TRBV7-2	TRBJ2-3	ASSLDGGGAGDTQY
TRBV5-4	TRBJ2-7	ASSLVTSGGEQY
TRBV2	TRBJ1-2	ASSRTGGEGYT
TRBV10-3	TRBJ1-1	AISATGERDTEAF
TRBV19	TRBJ2-1	ASSIGRGPQQF
TRBV19	TRBJ2-3	ASSLGLAGVDTQY
TRBV5-1	TRBJ2-3	ASSSGLAGGFSADTQY
TRBV5-5	TRBJ1-6	ASDFLSGSPLH
TRBV5-4	TRBJ2-3	ASSLGTSTDTQY
TRBV6-1	NA	ASRRTDGGAYEQY
TRBV30	TRBJ1-5	AWSDRQDQPQH
TRBV7-2	TRBJ1-3	ASSLDSGGAGNTIY
TRBV4-1	TRBJ1-1	ASSQAQGNTEAF
TRBV10-3	TRBJ1-2	AISEGGTPYGYT
TRBV7-2	TRBJ1-2	ASSLEGDRVKGYT
TRBV5-1	TRBJ1-5	ASKGGFNQPQH
TRBV10-1	TRBJ2-1	AGSGTYDNEQF
TRBV9	TRBJ2-2	ASSPTLLAGNTGELF
TRBV5-1	TRBJ2-3	ASSGVSTSGGADTQY
TRBV27	TRBJ1-1	ASSLFGTGRIGAF
TRBV28	TRBJ1-2	ATRTGNYGYT
TRBV27	TRBJ2-1	ASSHRTGGAEQF
TRBV2	TRBJ1-5	ASSFLTGGQPQH
TRBV15	TRBJ1-4	ATIGTGREKLF
TRBV10-2	TRBJ2-1	ASSEPSGGAYNEQF
TRBV29-1	TRBJ2-5	SVSDGRGRLETQY
TRBV28	TRBJ2-5	ASSSSSPYSIWASQETQY
TRBV14	TRBJ1-3	ASSQVTVYSGNTIY
TRBV5-4	TRBJ1-2	ASRDRVGGYGYT
TRBV19	TRBJ2-5	ASKGQGQETQY
TRBV2	TRBJ1-5	ASSDGQVNQPQH
TRBV5-6	TRBJ2-4	ASSHPTAKNIQY
TRBV5-1	TRBJ1-6	ASSLDPTGAGSPLH
TRBV27	TRBJ1-3	ASSFSSSAGNTIY
TRBV6-6	TRBJ1-2	ASSDNRGNA
TRBV30	TRBJ2-7	AWTYVTGPNEQY
TRBV29-1	TRBJ2-3	SVEGGQGADTQY
TRBV10-2	TRBJ2-7	ASSGRQGDKQY
TRBV18	TRBJ1-1	ASSPPSVSTEAF
TRBV28	TRBJ2-2	ASSLRAGGLNTGELF
TRBV19	TRBJ1-5	ASSIDRTGTSSTGNQPQH
TRBV5-6	TRBJ2-1	ASSFASGQGDEQF
TRBV5-1	TRBJ2-5	ASSLEGVWETQY